One sample yielded the 28 T cell receptor beta chains listed below, sequenced in a study of blood T cell repertoires in COVID-19. TCRdb keeps only in-frame clones here, not all; method: immunoSEQ multiplex PCR. The data show around 300,000 clones, over 75% seen once. The sequenced sample consisted of PBMCs or T cells enriched from blood (not recorded which). These receptor sequences come from a man aged 25 to 40 who had recovered from COVID-19.

The chain links TRBV20-1 to TRBJ2-1, with TRBD2 identical over 8 bases. With V trimmed by 3 bases and J by 8 bases, 6 bases remained unmatched. The CDR3 contains 13 residues. From germline, CDR1 is DFQATT and CDR2 SNEGSKA (reference sequence). In nucleotides, the CDR3 is TGCAGTGCTAGTGTAGCGGGGAGGGATGAGCAGTTCTTC. Its translation: CSASVAGRDEQFF.

The V and J genes are TRBV7-3 and TRBJ2-3; 7 bases are a match to TRBD2. The CDR3 is made up of 16 amino acids. Germline V lookup: CDR1 SGHTA, CDR2 FQGTGA. Unmatched junction bases numbered 12, after V lost 5 bases and J lost 4 bases. The CDR3 loop reads CASSPHPGGGPDTQYF. The CDR3 coding sequence is TGTGCCAGCAGCCCGCATCCGGGCGGGGGACCAGATACGCAGTATTTT.

The gene calls are TRBV6-5 and TRBJ1-2; D is possibly TRBD1 (6 bases). V dropped 7 bases and J dropped 2 bases, with 14 bases sitting between them. CDR1 is MNHEY and CDR2 is SVGAGI in the germline V gene. The CDR3 is 14 amino acids. CDR3 region: CASTLGATNYGYTF. DNA of the CDR3: TGTGCCAGCACTTTGGGGGCCACGAACTATGGCTACACCTTC.

The chain employs TRBV19 and TRBJ1-2; TRBD1 matches 11 bases. This CDR3 spans 15 amino acids. With 5 bases clipped from V and 4 bases from J, the junction kept 6 bases outside the gene matches. Germline V CDR1 and CDR2: LNHDA, SQIVND (reference sequence). This CDR3 reads CASSVRTGGGYGYTF. The DNA for the CDR3 is TGTGCCAGTAGTGTCCGGACAGGGGGCGGCTATGGCTACACCTTC.

The chain is built from TRBV7-3 and TRBJ2-7; 8 nucleotides agree with TRBD2. The CDR3 length is 14 residues. V was clipped by 5 bases and J by 0 bases; unmatched bases: 3. CDR1 SGHTA and CDR2 FQGTGA come from the germline V gene. The CDR3 spells CASSPGTSSYEQYF. Here the CDR3 DNA reads TGTGCCAGCAGCCCCGGGACTAGCTCCTACGAGCAGTACTTC.

The chain couples TRBV19 to TRBJ2-1; 8 nucleotides align to TRBD2. The CDR3 has 15 amino acids. With V trimmed by 7 bases and J by 9 bases, 14 bases remained unmatched. Germline-derived CDR1 and CDR2 are LNHDA and SQIVND (reference sequence). For the CDR3, the DNA is TGTGCCAGTAAATCCGCGGGACTAGACGGTAGTGAGCAGTTCTTC. It is translated as CASKSAGLDGSEQFF.

This chain uses TRBV7-9 with TRBJ2-7; 7 positions match TRBD1. The CDR3 spans 14 residues. V shed 10 bases and J 3 bases; nucleotides not matched to a gene: 12. From germline, CDR1 is SEHNR and CDR2 FQNEAQ (reference sequence). CDR3 bases: TGTGCCACCACTCTACAGGGGTCGTTCTACGAGCAGTACTTC. Its translation: CATTLQGSFYEQYF.

The chain employs TRBV30 and TRBJ2-2; TRBD2 agrees at 13 bases. The CDR3 totals 16 residues. CDR1 GTSNPN and CDR2 SVGIG come from the germline V gene (reference sequence). V dropped 5 bases and J dropped 6; count of bases not matched to a gene: 9. The CDR3 DNA is TGTGCCTGGGAACCCGGGACTAGCGGGGTCGCCGGGGAGCTGTTTTTT. This encodes CAWEPGTSGVAGELFF. Using reference TRBV30 and TRBJ2-2 for the parts outside the CDR3, the full variable domain is SQTIHQWPATLVQPVGSPLSLECTVEGTSNPNLYWYRQAAGRGLQLLFYSVGIGQISSEVPQNLSASRPQDRQFILSSKKLLLSDSGFYLCAWEPGTSGVAGELFFGEGSRLTVL.

This clone was recorded a few times. CDR3 in amino acids: CASSPVEGASEQYF. CDR3 in DNA: TGTGCCAGCTCACCGGTGGAGGGGGCGAGCGAGCAGTACTTC. J is TRBJ2-7 and V is TRBV18; TRBD1 might be the D (7 bases). V was cut by 3 bases and J by 6 bases, with 15 bases left in between. Germline assignment: CDR1 KGHSH and CDR2 LQKENI. CDR3 length: 14 residues.

V usage is TRBV18 and J usage is TRBJ2-7; no firm D call. The CDR3 has 13 residues. In germline, CDR1 is KGHSH, CDR2 LQKENI. V was pared by 2 bases and J by 4 bases, with 9 bases between. Here the CDR3 reads CASSPGLEYEQYF. DNA of the CDR3: TGTGCCAGCTCACCAGGGCTTGAATACGAGCAGTACTTC.

J is TRBJ1-5 and V is TRBV28; D not certain. This CDR3 is built from 16 residues. The germline gives CDR1 MDHEN, CDR2 SYDVKM. Trimming removed 3 bases from V and 5 bases from J, with 17 bases in between. The CDR3 sequence is CASSLLTERLDQPQHF. Here the CDR3 DNA reads TGTGCCAGCAGTTTGCTTACAGAAAGGTTGGATCAGCCCCAGCATTTT.

The V and J genes are TRBV13 and TRBJ2-7; 12 bases align to TRBD1. Looked up from germline, CDR1 is PRHDT and CDR2 is FYEKMQ (reference sequence). The CDR3 length is 15 residues. V dropped 4 bases and J dropped 2; count of bases not matched to a gene: 3. The chain's CDR3 is CASSSGQGATYEQYF. The CDR3 region has the DNA TGTGCCAGCAGCTCGGGACAGGGGGCAACCTACGAGCAGTACTTC. Using reference TRBV13 and TRBJ2-7 for the parts outside the CDR3, the full variable domain is AAGVIQSPRHLIKEKRETATLKCYPIPRHDTVYWYQQGPGQDPQFLISFYEKMQSDKGSIPDRFSAQQFSDYHSELNMSSLELGDSALYFCASSSGQGATYEQYFGPGTRLTVT.

The CDR3 spells CASSLWGQNTDTQYF. The CDR3 nucleotides are TGTGCCAGCAGTTTATGGGGACAGAACACAGATACGCAGTATTTT. This chain uses TRBV27 with TRBJ2-3, with 7 positions matching TRBD1. CDR3 length equals 15 residues. Trimming at V came to 1 base and at J to 2 bases, leaving 3 bases not matched to a gene. Germline CDR1 MNHEY, CDR2 SMNVEV (reference sequence).

This clone was detected only once. The chain joins TRBV5-1 to TRBJ2-4; 14 nucleotides align to TRBD2. Germline assignment: CDR1 SGHRS and CDR2 YFSETQ. V was clipped by 4 bases and J by 1 base; unmatched bases: 10. CDR3 length: 19 residues. This chain's CDR3 is CASSPIGLAGGRAKNIQYF. The CDR3 DNA reads TGCGCCAGCAGCCCTATAGGACTAGCGGGGGGTCGCGCCAAAAACATTCAGTACTTC.

The chain carries TRBV18 and TRBJ1-6, with TRBD1 identical over 7 bases. Germline CDR1 is KGHSH and CDR2 is LQKENI. Unmatched junction bases numbered 3, after V lost 5 bases and J lost 5 bases. This CDR3 region has 14 residues. CDR3 bases: TGTGCCAGCTCATCGGGACAGAATAATTCACCCCTCCACTTT. Its protein is CASSSGQNNSPLHF.

V and J are TRBV5-1 and TRBJ1-4; 8 positions match TRBD1. This CDR3 is built from 15 residues. Germline CDR1 SGHRS, CDR2 YFSETQ. V lost 4 bases, J lost 2 bases, and 4 bases stayed unmatched. The CDR3 DNA is TGCGCCAGCAGCGGTCAGGGGGCGACTAATGAAAAACTGTTTTTT. It encodes CASSGQGATNEKLFF.

The chain couples TRBV6-5 to TRBJ1-1, with 9 bases aligning to TRBD1. Germline trimming cut 6 bases from V and 5 bases from J; bases unmatched to any gene: 10. There are 15 residues in the CDR3. Germline V gene sequence: CDR1 MNHEY, CDR2 SVGAGI. CDR3 in DNA: TGTGCCAGCAGACGAACCCGACAGGGGGAGACTGAAGCTTTCTTT. Protein product: CASRRTRQGETEAFF.

The V gene is TRBV6-5, the J gene TRBJ1-5; D call uncertain. This CDR3 has 13 residues. Germline V gene sequence: CDR1 MNHEY, CDR2 SVGAGI. The V end lost 0 bases, the J end lost 11 bases, and 11 bases lay between the germline ends. The CDR3 reads CASSYSATGSQHF. For the CDR3, the DNA is TGTGCCAGCAGTTACTCGGCCACCGGGTCCCAGCATTTT.

As concerns this clone: One end of the junction does not line up with germline, which may come from a read error. This chain links TRBV4-1 with TRBJ2-1; TRBD2 matches at 8 bases. Germline V gene data show CDR1 as MGHRA and CDR2 as YSYEKL. This CDR3 spans 14 amino acids. The DNA for the CDR3 is TGCGCCACCAGCAATTCGGGGGGGGCCCGTGAGCAGTTCTTC. The encoded protein is CATSNSGGAREQFF.

The chain is built from TRBV24-1 and TRBJ2-5; 9 nucleotides match TRBD1. CDR3 length: 14 amino acids. With 0 bases clipped from V and 5 bases from J, the junction kept 0 bases outside the gene matches. The germline gives CDR1 KGHDR, CDR2 SFDVKD. DNA of the CDR3: TGTGCCACCAGTGATTTGGACAGGGGGGAGACCCAGTACTTC. It encodes CATSDLDRGETQYF.

The DNA for the CDR3 is TGTGCCAGCAGCCTTCGGGACACCTATAATTCACCCCTCCACTTT. This sequence encodes CASSLRDTYNSPLHF. The chain couples TRBV3-1 (or the pseudogene TRBV3-2) to TRBJ1-6, with TRBD1 as a possible D gene (6 bases). Germline CDR1 and CDR2: LGHDT and YNNKEL (reference sequence). The CDR3 runs to 15 residues. V lost 4 bases, J lost 2 bases, and 9 bases lay in between.

The chain joins TRBV30 to TRBJ1-3; D is possibly TRBD1 (5 bases). The length of the CDR3 is 16 residues. Germline V gives CDR1 GTSNPN, CDR2 SVGIG (reference sequence). The germline V and J ends were trimmed by 2 bases and 2 bases, with 16 bases remaining between them. CDR3 loop: CAWSSPGTDPGNTIYF. The CDR3 nucleotides are TGTGCCTGGAGTTCCCCCGGGACTGACCCTGGAAACACCATATATTTT.

The chain links TRBV18 to TRBJ1-5; 9 positions match TRBD1. The length of the CDR3 is 17 residues. CDR1 and CDR2 from the germline V gene are KGHSH and LQKENI. J lost 0 bases, V lost 4 bases, and 7 bases had no gene match. The CDR3 loop is CASSLDRGGSSNQPQHF. CDR3 coding DNA: TGTGCCAGCTCACTTGACAGGGGGGGTTCTAGCAATCAGCCCCAGCATTTT.

This clone was recorded once. This chain links TRBV3-1 (or the pseudogene TRBV3-2) with TRBJ1-3; D uncertain. V was cut by 2 bases and J by 4 bases, with 6 bases left in between. CDR3 size: 13 residues. Per the germline V gene, CDR1 is LGHDT and CDR2 is YNNKEL (reference sequence). CDR3 protein: CASSQQQGNTIYF. DNA for the CDR3: TGTGCCAGCAGCCAACAACAGGGAAACACCATATATTTT.

V usage is TRBV7-9 and J usage is TRBJ2-1, with D possibly being TRBD2 (5 bases). Germline values: CDR1 SEHNR, CDR2 FQNEAQ (reference sequence). The V end was cut by 1 base, the J end by 7 bases, with 14 bases between. This CDR3 contains 15 residues. CDR3 DNA sequence: TGTGCCAGCAGCTTAGGGCTAGCCCACCGTAATGAGCAGTTCTTC. Protein product: CASSLGLAHRNEQFF.

V and J are TRBV5-4 and TRBJ2-7; D is perhaps TRBD1 (6 bases). Germline V gene data show CDR1 as SGHNT and CDR2 as YYREEE (reference sequence). The CDR3 loop spans 14 amino acids. V dropped 4 bases and J dropped 5 bases, with 16 bases sitting between them. CDR3 sequence (DNA): TGTGCCAGCAGCGCACAGGGTAGGGGTCACGAGCAGTACTTC. Translation: CASSAQGRGHEQYF.

The chain recombines TRBV5-4 with TRBJ1-2, with a tentative D call TRBD1 (5 bases). V shed 0 bases and J shed 6 bases, with 12 bases lying between them. CDR3 length equals 14 residues. CDR1 is SGHNT, CDR2 YYREEE, per germline (reference sequence). The CDR3 nucleotides read TGTGCCAGCAGCTTGGGTGGAGGGGACCATGGCTACACCTTC. This translates into CASSLGGGDHGYTF. The entire variable domain, with the rest obtained from reference TRBV5-4 and TRBJ1-2, is as follows: ETGVTQSPTHLIKTRGQQVTLRCSSQSGHNTVSWYQQALGQGPQFIFQYYREEENGRGNFPPRFSGLQFPNYSSELNVNALELDDSALYLCASSLGGGDHGYTFGSGTRLTVV.

This sequence joins TRBV7-8 and TRBJ1-1; TRBD1 might be the D (5 bases). CDR3 length: 14 amino acids. Germline CDR1 reads SGHVS; CDR2 reads FQNEAQ. Trimming left V 4 bases short and J 10 bases short, with 19 bases between. Here the CDR3 DNA reads TGTGCCAGCAGCTACAATGGCGGTCAGGGTGCAGCTTTCTTT. Translation: CASSYNGGQGAAFF. The full variable domain, with the rest looked up from reference TRBV7-8 and TRBJ1-1, is GAGVSQSPRYKVAKRGQDVALRCDPISGHVSLFWYQQALGQGPEFLTYFQNEAQLDKSGLPSDRFFAERPEGSVSTLKIQRTQQEDSAVYLCASSYNGGQGAAFFGQGTRLTVV.